The 18 T cell receptor beta chains listed next were all sequenced from one sample in a study of T-cell reconstitution after alpha-beta-depleted transplantation in children. The library targeted TCRbeta and was prepared with unique molecular identifiers. Each CDR3 protein gets one entry after TCRdb re-called the PCR reads with MiXCR. The data show about 980,000 distinct CDR3 sequences, with roughly 29% seen just once and about 28% held by the top ten. Here the sequenced sample was PBMCs, mostly from graft donor cells, taken 360 days after TCRalphabeta/CD19-depleted stem cell transplant. The receptors shown here come from a boy under two years old who had a stem cell transplant for SCID, so the T cells may come from the graft donor.

In its sample, this clonotype was seen a few times. This chain joins TRBV28 and TRBJ1-4, with a tentative D call TRBD1 (5 bases). Germline lookup yields CDR1 MDHEN and CDR2 SYDVKM. Trimming removed 7 bases from V and 6 bases from J, with 9 bases in between. The length of the CDR3 is 12 residues. CDR3 DNA sequence: TGTGCCAGCAACGGGGCGCATGAAAAACTGTTTTTT. Residues: CASNGAHEKLFF.

The rearrangement uses TRBV27 and TRBJ2-1, with D perhaps given as TRBD1 or TRBD2 (5 bases each). CDR3 length: 11 residues. Germline assignment: CDR1 MNHEY and CDR2 SMNVEV (reference sequence). V gave up 5 bases and J gave up 9 bases, with 8 bases separating them. The CDR3 nucleotides are TGTGCCAGCAGTGGGGGTATTGAGCAGTTCTTC. Protein: CASSGGIEQFF.

This sequence joins TRBV4-2 and TRBJ2-3; a weak D match, TRBD2 (6 bases). Germline assignment: CDR1 LGHNA and CDR2 YNFKEQ. The CDR3 is 18 residues long. V lost 0 bases, J lost 3 bases, and 19 bases lay in between. The CDR3 nucleotides read TGTGCCAGCAGCCAAGAAGGGATAGCGGCGGTGACTACAGATACGCAGTATTTT. This gives the protein CASSQEGIAAVTTDTQYF.

The chain combines TRBV5-1 with TRBJ1-2, with D possibly matching TRBD1 (5 bases). V was trimmed by 0 bases and J by 8 bases, leaving 20 bases between them. The CDR3 sequence is 16 residues long. Germline V gene lookup returns CDR1 SGHRS and CDR2 YFSETQ. CDR3 DNA: TGCGCCAGCAGCTTGGAGGGCTTTGTAGGGGCTAAAGGCTACACCTTC. Its translation: CASSLEGFVGAKGYTF.

This clonotype appeared a few times. V is TRBV20-1 and J is TRBJ2-3; D is ambiguous. V lost 4 bases, J lost 6 bases, and 8 bases lay in between. Per the germline V gene, CDR1 is DFQATT and CDR2 is SNEGSKA (reference sequence). The CDR3 runs 11 residues. Here the CDR3 reads CSATLRDTQYF. CDR3 sequence (DNA): TGCAGTGCTACCCTAAGGGATACGCAGTATTTT.

The sample holds one count of this clonotype. Compared with germline, one end of the junction differs, possibly owing to a read error. The chain joins TRBV7-9 to TRBJ2-1; D unresolved. CDR1 and CDR2 (germline): SEHNR, FQNEAQ (reference sequence). The CDR3 extends over 14 amino acids. The CDR3 here is CASGFGLLNNEQFF. As DNA, the CDR3 is TGTGCCAGCGGCTTCGGGCTCCTAAACAATGAGCAGTTCTTC.

The DNA of the CDR3 is TGCAGCGTTGAAAGGCGGATGACGAGACAGGTCACGAACACTGAAGCTTTCTTT. As protein: CSVERRMTRQVTNTEAFF. The V gene is TRBV29-1, the J gene TRBJ1-1; weak D call: TRBD1 (6 bases). The CDR3 contains 18 residues. Per the germline V gene, CDR1 is SQVTM and CDR2 is ANQGSEA. V was trimmed by 2 bases and J by 1 base, leaving 23 bases between them.

In its sample, this clonotype was seen many times. The chain has TRBV24-1 and TRBJ2-7; tentatively, D is TRBD1 (6 bases). V lost 9 bases, J lost 2 bases, and 10 bases lay in between. The length of the CDR3 is 12 residues. Germline CDR1 reads KGHDR; CDR2 reads SFDVKD. The CDR3 loop is CATPDSPYEQYF. The CDR3 DNA sequence: TGTGCCACCCCGGACAGCCCCTACGAGCAGTACTTC.

The chain links TRBV28 to TRBJ2-1; D may correspond to TRBD1 or TRBD2 (5 bases each). Germline V gives CDR1 MDHEN, CDR2 SYDVKM. The CDR3 consists of 10 residues. Trimming removed 8 bases from V and 9 bases from J, with 8 bases in between. Here the CDR3 reads CASGGVEQFF. Written as DNA, the CDR3 is TGTGCCAGCGGGGGTGTTGAGCAGTTCTTC.

This clonotype was picked up a small number of times. The rearrangement uses TRBV9 and TRBJ2-5; 14 nucleotides match TRBD2. V trimming: 3 bases; J trimming: 7 bases; junction bases outside the gene matches: 5. The CDR3 contains 15 residues. Germline loops: CDR1 SGDLS, CDR2 YYNGEE. CDR3 nucleotides: TGTGCCAGCAGCGCGACTAGCGGGGGGGCCGGGACCCAGTACTTC. This gives the protein CASSATSGGAGTQYF.

The gene calls are TRBV9 and TRBJ1-4; no clear D gene. The V and J ends lost 3 bases and 8 bases respectively, with 17 bases between them. The CDR3 runs to 15 residues. Germline values: CDR1 SGDLS, CDR2 YYNGEE. For the CDR3, the DNA is TGTGCCAGCAGCGAAGCACCGGGGTTCGGGGAAAAACTGTTTTTT. Translated, it gives CASSEAPGFGEKLFF.

CDR3 DNA sequence: TGTGCCAGCAGCCAAGTAATGTACCGAGAGACCCAGTACTTC. Its translation: CASSQVMYRETQYF. The chain is built from TRBV4-2 and TRBJ2-5, with D hard to call. V shed 1 base and J shed 4 bases, with 10 bases lying between them. The CDR3 is made up of 14 amino acids. Germline V gene lookup returns CDR1 LGHNA and CDR2 YNFKEQ.

This clonotype was detected only once. The chain links TRBV27 to TRBJ2-7, with 11 positions matching TRBD2. Germline V gene data show CDR1 as MNHEY and CDR2 as SMNVEV (reference sequence). The CDR3 totals 14 residues. After removal of 4 bases from V and 3 bases from J, the junction contained 2 bases not matched to a gene. CDR3 nucleotides: TGTGCCAGCAGTTGGACTAGCGGGTTCTACGAGCAGTACTTC. It encodes CASSWTSGFYEQYF.

This chain connects TRBV4-3 to TRBJ1-2; 9 bases fit TRBD1. V lost 0 bases, J lost 4 bases, and 6 bases stayed unmatched. The germline V gene encodes CDR1 LGHNA and CDR2 YSLEER. The CDR3 extends over 16 amino acids. As DNA, the CDR3 is TGCGCCAGCAGCCAAGATGGGGGACAGGGTTTCTATGGCTACACCTTC. Translation: CASSQDGGQGFYGYTF.

This clonotype was detected a few times. The chain joins TRBV20-1 to TRBJ2-1; D is possibly TRBD2 (6 bases). With 2 bases removed from V and 0 bases from J, the gap between germline ends came to 8 bases. Looked up from germline, CDR1 is DFQATT and CDR2 is SNEGSKA (reference sequence). The CDR3 loop spans 14 amino acids. The CDR3 sequence: CSARRDFSYNEQFF. The CDR3 DNA follows: TGCAGTGCTAGAAGGGACTTCTCCTACAATGAGCAGTTCTTC.

This chain joins TRBV6-2 or TRBV6-3 and TRBJ2-3; D not resolved. Trimming stripped 2 bases from V and 5 bases from J, with 8 bases between. CDR1 and CDR2 (germline): MNHEY, SVGEGT. The CDR3 has 13 residues. The CDR3 reads CASSYQSLDTQYF. DNA of the CDR3: TGTGCCAGCAGTTACCAGAGTTTAGATACGCAGTATTTT.

The chain employs TRBV12-3 or TRBV12-4 and TRBJ2-3, with 11 nucleotides matching TRBD1. This CDR3 region has 18 residues. V shed 6 bases, J shed 3 bases, and the junction held 14 bases outside the gene matches. The CDR3 region is CASSPPGDRGGSTDTQYF. The CDR3 DNA reads TGTGCCAGCAGCCCCCCAGGGGACAGGGGGGGTTCTACAGATACGCAGTATTTT.

This chain connects TRBV5-1 to TRBJ2-1; 14 bases match TRBD2. Losses at the gene ends were 3 bases for V and 0 bases for J; bases not matched to a gene: 11. Germline values: CDR1 SGHRS, CDR2 YFSETQ. The CDR3 runs 20 residues. CDR3 in amino acids: CASSSTDGLAGGSSYNEQFF. The CDR3 bases are TGCGCCAGCAGCTCAACAGATGGACTAGCGGGGGGTAGCTCCTACAATGAGCAGTTCTTC.